The clone carrying this TCR beta chain was observed a handful of times. Its specificity is unknown. This entry comes from a study of blood T cells in healthy people across ages. Study observations and caveats: Researchers report that TCR beta diversity correlated strongly with naive T cell percentage.

A minimum of 7 million PBMCs was isolated per sample. Total RNA, at least 5.5 micrograms per sample, came from PBMCs. PCR was performed a second time for about 7 to 11 cycles using a sample-barcoded 5' primer and a J-beta primer mix. TCRdb re-called the 5' RACE reads through MiXCR, storing one row per CDR3 protein. The sample records around 900,000 distinct CDR3 sequences, 51% being singletons. V lost 0 bases and J lost 11, with 17 bases in between. The CDR3 totals 14 residues. The germline gives CDR1 SGHRS, CDR2 YFSETQ. V is TRBV5-1 and J is TRBJ2-5; weak D call: TRBD2 (5 bases). This sequence originates from a woman aged 60-70 years in good health. The sequencing input was blood. The CDR3 sequence is CASSLAISEREQYF. CDR3 DNA sequence: TGCGCCAGCAGCTTGGCCATTTCGGAGAGGGAGCAGTACTTC.